One and the same sample provided the 17 T cell receptor beta chains below, sequenced in a study of OX40 agonist ivuxolimab in advanced cancers. Method: immunoSEQ multiplex PCR; TCRdb's copy keeps in-frame clones and lacks some. The sample has around 100,000 clones; roughly 90% are singletons. This material consisted of CD4+ or CD8+ T cells sorted from blood, taken in a trial of the OX40 agonist ivuxolimab. The origin of the receptors is an adult with an advanced solid tumor such as melanoma, head and neck, liver or kidney cancer.

The chain carries TRBV5-4 and TRBJ2-5; 8 bases line up with TRBD1. Unmatched junction bases numbered 10, after V lost 4 bases and J lost 5 bases. CDR1 is SGHNT and CDR2 is YYREEE in the germline V gene (reference sequence). CDR3 size: 15 residues. CDR3 nucleotides: TGTGCCAGCAGCGGCGGGCAGGGGGCGCTGGAGACCCAGTACTTC. It encodes CASSGGQGALETQYF.

Concerning this clone itself: An end of the junction differs from the germline gene, which may be a read error. V usage is TRBV7-7 and J usage is TRBJ2-5, with D possibly matching TRBD2 (5 bases). The CDR3 extends over 15 amino acids. Germline CDR1 and CDR2: SSHAT and FNYEAQ (reference sequence). CDR3 in amino acids: CASSLDGLFSGTQYF. As DNA, the CDR3 is TGTGCTAGCAGCTTAGATGGACTTTTTTCAGGGACCCAGTACTTC.

On this clone itself: Its ends do not fully match the called genes, so a read error is possible. The rearrangement links TRBV7-7 to TRBJ2-1; D unresolved. Germline assignment: CDR1 SSHAT and CDR2 FNYEAQ (reference sequence). The CDR3 covers 15 residues. CDR3 in amino acids: CASSLAVGPYNEQFF. The DNA of the CDR3 is TGTGCTAGCAGCTTAGCAGTTGGGCCATACAATGAGCAGTTCTTC. Drawing the rest from reference TRBV7-7 and TRBJ2-1, the complete variable domain is GAGVSQSPRYKVTKRGQDVTLRCDPISSHATLYWYQQALGQGPEFLTYFNYEAQPDKSGLPSDRFSAERPEGSISTLTIQRTEQRDSAMYRCASSLAVGPYNEQFFGPGTRLTVL.

The rearrangement joins TRBV7-8 to TRBJ1-3, with 7 positions matching TRBD1. CDR3 length: 16 residues. Germline V gives CDR1 SGHVS, CDR2 FQNEAQ. With 5 bases clipped from V and 2 bases from J, the junction kept 9 bases outside the gene matches. The CDR3 loop is CASSLKDRPTGNTIYF. CDR3 nucleotides: TGTGCCAGCAGCCTAAAGGACAGGCCTACTGGAAACACCATATATTTT.

This chain connects TRBV6-5 to TRBJ1-1; no clear D. CDR3 size: 11 residues. V lost 2 bases to trimming and J lost 9 bases, with 7 bases between them. The germline V gene encodes CDR1 MNHEY and CDR2 SVGAGI. For the CDR3, the DNA is TGTGCCAGCAGTTACATGGGGAAAGCTTTCTTT. This gives the protein CASSYMGKAFF.

This clone has a handful of counts. CDR3 DNA: TGTGCCAGCAGTCAATGGACAGTACCCTACGAGCAGTACTTC. Protein: CASSQWTVPYEQYF. The V call is TRBV28, the J call TRBJ2-7; D is possibly TRBD1 (6 bases). The CDR3 consists of 14 residues. V was clipped by 5 bases and J by 2 bases, with 13 bases between them. Germline loops: CDR1 MDHEN, CDR2 SYDVKM.

The gene calls are TRBV5-1 and TRBJ2-1, with 12 bases that match TRBD2. The CDR3 is made up of 17 amino acids. Trimming cost V 4 bases and J 6 bases; bases outside gene matches: 11. Per germline, CDR1 SGHRS and CDR2 YFSETQ. CDR3 nucleotides: TGCGCCAGCAGCAAGACTAGCGGGAGACCTTCGTCCAATGAGCAGTTCTTC. Its protein is CASSKTSGRPSSNEQFF.

The CDR3 bases are TGTGCCAGCAGCTTCTCCGGGGTTTCAGATACGCAGTATTTT. This codes for CASSFSGVSDTQYF. The genes are TRBV7-2 and TRBJ2-3; tentatively, D is TRBD2 (5 bases). Germline assignment: CDR1 SGHTA and CDR2 FQGNSA. Trimming removed 3 bases from V and 4 bases from J, with 11 bases in between. This CDR3 is built from 14 residues.

The genes are TRBV5-6 and TRBJ2-7, with 9 bases identical to TRBD1. Germline CDR1 SGHDT, CDR2 YYEEEE. This CDR3 comprises 16 residues. With V trimmed by 4 bases and J by 3 bases, 11 bases remained unmatched. This chain's CDR3 is CASSEDYRQGVYEQYF. CDR3 nucleotide sequence: TGTGCCAGCAGCGAAGACTACCGACAGGGGGTCTACGAGCAGTACTTC.

The genes are TRBV6-1 and TRBJ1-3; no reliable D call. This CDR3 region has 12 residues. V was cut by 4 bases and J by 2 bases, with 3 bases left in between. CDR1 MNHNS and CDR2 SASEGT come from the germline V gene. The chain's CDR3 is CASSVPGNTIYF. CDR3 DNA sequence: TGTGCCAGCAGTGTACCTGGAAACACCATATATTTT.

The chain links TRBV7-3 to TRBJ2-1, with 9 nucleotides matching TRBD2. With V trimmed by 5 bases and J by 7 bases, 12 bases remained unmatched. The CDR3 loop spans 16 amino acids. The germline V gene has CDR1 SGHTA and CDR2 FQGTGA. The CDR3 bases are TGTGCCAGCAGCCTAGGCCCCGGGACTAGCAATAATGAGCAGTTCTTC. It encodes CASSLGPGTSNNEQFF.

V and J are TRBV7-2 and TRBJ1-2; 7 bases line up with TRBD1. Germline values: CDR1 SGHTA, CDR2 FQGNSA. The CDR3 has 13 amino acids. Unmatched junction bases numbered 7, after V lost 5 bases and J lost 7 bases. In nucleotides, the CDR3 is TGTGCCAGCAGCCCTACGGGACAGATTGGCTACACCTTC. It specifies CASSPTGQIGYTF.

The chain couples TRBV5-5 to TRBJ2-7; D tentatively reads TRBD1 or TRBD2 (5 bases each). The CDR3 is made up of 15 amino acids. Trimming cost V 4 bases and J 3 bases, with 17 bases left between them. Germline CDR1 and CDR2: SGHKS and YYEKEE (reference sequence). CDR3 loop: CASSLGGTLIYEQYF. DNA of the CDR3: TGTGCCAGCAGCCTGGGTGGGACCCTTATCTACGAGCAGTACTTC.

The chain is built from TRBV28 and TRBJ2-7; D gene unclear. Germline loops: CDR1 MDHEN, CDR2 SYDVKM. V was pared by 6 bases and J by 2 bases, with 11 bases between. The CDR3 length is 13 residues. Here the CDR3 DNA reads TGTGCCAGCAGCTCTCCAGGTCCCTACGAGCAGTACTTC. This codes for CASSSPGPYEQYF.

This chain links TRBV2 with TRBJ1-3, with unresolved D. The V gene lost 5 bases and the J gene lost 0 bases, with 8 bases spanning the gap. Germline V CDR1 and CDR2: SNHLY, FYNNEI. The CDR3 is made up of 14 amino acids. The CDR3 DNA reads TGTGCCAGCAGTAGCCAGTACTCTGGAAACACCATATATTTT. It encodes CASSSQYSGNTIYF.

This clone was seen more than once but under ten times. The chain has TRBV28 and TRBJ2-2; 12 nucleotides agree with TRBD2. With V trimmed by 1 base and J by 6 bases, 3 bases remained unmatched. This CDR3 comprises 16 residues. Germline V gene data show CDR1 as MDHEN and CDR2 as SYDVKM. This CDR3 is CASSLFSSGRAGELFF. The CDR3 nucleotides are TGTGCCAGCAGTTTATTTTCTAGCGGGAGGGCCGGGGAGCTGTTTTTT.

This chain uses TRBV5-1 with TRBJ2-2; D is unclear. V was pared by 2 bases and J by 6 bases, with 8 bases between. Germline V CDR1 and CDR2: SGHRS, YFSETQ. The CDR3 has 13 amino acids. CDR3 DNA: TGCGCCAGCAGCTTACACGGCGCCGGGGAGCTGTTTTTT. This gives the protein CASSLHGAGELFF.